The next 4 T cell receptor beta chains were all read from a single sample in a study of cytomegalovirus exposure and HLA in healthy donors. Vbeta (60) and Jbeta (13) primers were used in the PCR. Data came from immunoSEQ multiplex PCR; TCRdb stores just in-frame clones and leaves some out. Of roughly 99,000 clones listed, 75% to 80% were seen once; the top ten hold about 4%. The source material was PBMCs. The receptors originated from a woman between 35 and 50 years old in good health and CMV-seronegative.

The chain carries TRBV7-6 and TRBJ2-1; 7 nucleotides align to TRBD1. J lost 7 bases, V lost 3 bases, and 9 bases had no gene match. The V gene's germline CDR1 is SGHVS and CDR2 FNYEAQ. The CDR3 loop spans 15 amino acids. The DNA for the CDR3 is TGTGCCAGCAGCTTGTGGACAGGCTCGACTAATGAGCAGTTCTTC. This sequence encodes CASSLWTGSTNEQFF.

The rearrangement uses TRBV10-1 and TRBJ2-7; D possibly corresponds to TRBD2 (5 bases). From germline, CDR1 is WNHNN and CDR2 SYGVQD (reference sequence). This CDR3 has 13 amino acids. Trimming pared 7 bases from V and 5 bases from J, leaving 15 bases between. The DNA for the CDR3 is TGCGCCAGCACCACTACTAGTCCCCACGAGCAGTACTTC. Translation: CASTTTSPHEQYF.

This rearrangement joins TRBV28 to TRBJ1-1, with 7 bases lining up with TRBD1. The ends lost 2 bases at V and 5 bases at J; junction bases unmatched: 8. CDR1 is MDHEN, CDR2 SYDVKM, per germline. This CDR3 has 15 amino acids. CDR3 loop: CASSLSGQGETEAFF. CDR3 DNA: TGTGCCAGCAGTTTAAGTGGGCAGGGGGAGACTGAAGCTTTCTTT. The whole variable domain, remainder taken from reference TRBV28 and TRBJ1-1, is DVKVTQSSRYLVKRTGEKVFLECVQDMDHENMFWYRQDPGLGLRLIYFSYDVKMKEKGDIPEGYSVSREKKERFSLILESASTNQTSMYLCASSLSGQGETEAFFGQGTRLTVV.

This clone was counted only a few times. This specimen includes other DNA sequences encoding the same CDR3. The chain is built from TRBV10-3 and TRBJ1-5; 9 bases agree with TRBD1. The CDR3 sequence is 14 residues long. The V segment lost 4 bases and the J segment 4 bases; nucleotides outside the gene matches: 2. Germline V gene data show CDR1 as ENHRY and CDR2 as SYGVKD. CDR3: CAISVGTGNQPQHF. The CDR3 nucleotides read TGTGCCATCAGTGTCGGGACAGGGAATCAGCCCCAGCATTTT.